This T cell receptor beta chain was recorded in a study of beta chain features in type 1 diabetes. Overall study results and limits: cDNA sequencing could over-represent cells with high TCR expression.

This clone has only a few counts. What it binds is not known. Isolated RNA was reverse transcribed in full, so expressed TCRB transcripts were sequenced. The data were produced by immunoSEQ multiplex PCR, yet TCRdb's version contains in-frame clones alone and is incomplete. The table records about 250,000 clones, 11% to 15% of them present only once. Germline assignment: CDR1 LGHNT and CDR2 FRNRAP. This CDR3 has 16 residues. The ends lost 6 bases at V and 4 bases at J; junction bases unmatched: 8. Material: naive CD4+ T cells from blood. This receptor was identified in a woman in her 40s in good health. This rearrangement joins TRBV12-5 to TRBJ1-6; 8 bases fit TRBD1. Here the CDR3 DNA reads TGTGCTAGTGGCCCCGGACAGGGATCGTATAATTCACCCCTCCACTTT. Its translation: CASGPGQGSYNSPLHF.